The 32 T cell receptor beta chains presented below share a single source sample, sequenced in a study. TCRdb re-called the 5' RACE reads through MiXCR, storing one row per CDR3 protein. The table shows about 32,000 distinct CDR3 sequences, with roughly 24% occurring only once. Sequenced sample: memory CD4+ T cells sorted from blood. Subset here: memory CD4+ T cells, CD4+CD45RO+CD25-. These receptor sequences come from a female donor with breast cancer.

The chain joins TRBV2 to TRBJ2-3, with 8 nucleotides matching TRBD2. The V and J ends lost 4 bases and 2 bases, in that order; junction bases with no gene match: 5. Germline V lookup: CDR1 SNHLY, CDR2 FYNNEI. The CDR3 consists of 15 residues. The CDR3 nucleotides are TGTGCCAGCAGTGGTAGCGGGGAGTCCACAGATACGCAGTATTTT. Its protein is CASSGSGESTDTQYF.

The chain employs TRBV5-1 and TRBJ2-7; D uncertain. The germline CDR1 and CDR2 sequences are SGHRS and YFSETQ. The ends were cut back, 7 bases at V and 3 bases at J, with 14 bases in the middle. This CDR3 has 13 amino acids. Written as DNA, the CDR3 is TGCGCCAGCTCTACCTCGGGTCACTACGAGCAGTACTTC. Translating it yields CASSTSGHYEQYF. The full variable domain, its missing parts supplied by reference TRBV5-1 and TRBJ2-7, is KAGVTQTPRYLIKTRGQQVTLSCSPISGHRSVSWYQQTPGQGLQFLFEYFSETQRNKGNFPGRFSGRQFSNSRSEMNVSTLELGDSALYLCASSTSGHYEQYFGPGTRLTVT.

The gene calls are TRBV27 and TRBJ2-1; 7 nucleotides match TRBD1. There are 16 residues in the CDR3. Germline V gene data show CDR1 as MNHEY and CDR2 as SMNVEV (reference sequence). V lost 5 bases to trimming and J lost 4 bases; unmatched junction nucleotides: 11. The CDR3 spells CASSDARGQVYNEQFF. In DNA, the CDR3 is TGTGCCAGCAGTGATGCCCGAGGACAGGTTTACAATGAGCAGTTCTTC.

In its sample, this clonotype was seen many times. The genes are TRBV7-9 and TRBJ2-1; unclear D gene. The V gene lost 5 bases and the J gene lost 7 bases, with 12 bases spanning the gap. Germline V gene data show CDR1 as SEHNR and CDR2 as FQNEAQ (reference sequence). This CDR3 region has 13 residues. The CDR3 DNA reads TGTGCCAGCAGCCCAGTGGGATTTAATGAGCAGTTCTTC. It yields the protein CASSPVGFNEQFF.

This clonotype has at least ten counts. The chain employs TRBV6-5 and TRBJ1-6, with D perhaps TRBD1 (6 bases). The CDR3 runs 14 residues. V was shortened by 10 bases and J by 7 bases, with 17 bases between the two germline ends. Germline CDR1 reads MNHEY; CDR2 reads SVGAGI. The CDR3 bases are TGTGCCACTACCCCCCCCGGGGGCAATTCACCCCTCCACTTT. This codes for CATTPPGGNSPLHF.

Ten or more counts support this clonotype. J is TRBJ2-7 and V is TRBV7-2, with TRBD2 matching 7 bases. CDR3 length: 14 residues. Germline V gene data show CDR1 as SGHTA and CDR2 as FQGNSA. V was pared by 3 bases and J by 2 bases, with 4 bases of the junction left unmatched. The CDR3 is CASSFTSETYEQYF. CDR3 DNA sequence: TGTGCCAGCAGCTTTACTAGCGAAACCTACGAGCAGTACTTC.

Of note for this clonotype: The junction shows a germline mismatch at one end, possibly a read error. The gene calls are TRBV7-9 and TRBJ2-7, with D maybe TRBD2 (5 bases). The CDR3 spans 12 residues. The germline V gene has CDR1 SEHNR and CDR2 FQNEAQ (reference sequence). The CDR3 sequence: CASSLSGSEQCF. For the CDR3, the DNA is TGTGCCAGCAGCTTAAGTGGGAGCGAGCAGTGCTTC.

The CDR3 spells CASSQTGGFYNEQFF. As DNA, the CDR3 is TGTGCCAGCAGCCAGACAGGGGGGTTCTACAATGAGCAGTTCTTC. The V gene is TRBV7-6, the J gene TRBJ2-1, with 9 positions matching TRBD1. V trimming: 5 bases; J trimming: 3 bases; junction bases outside the gene matches: 5. The CDR3 is made up of 15 amino acids. Germline V lookup: CDR1 SGHVS, CDR2 FNYEAQ.

This clonotype was counted a single time. V and J are TRBV5-1 and TRBJ2-7; a weak D match, TRBD2 (5 bases). Trimming stripped 6 bases from V and 7 bases from J, with 17 bases between. The CDR3 consists of 13 residues. CDR1 is SGHRS, CDR2 YFSETQ, per germline. CDR3 coding DNA: TGCGCCAGCACCCCGGTGGGAGCCTGGGAGCAGTACTTC. Its translation: CASTPVGAWEQYF.

This clonotype was observed a few times. This chain connects TRBV5-1 to TRBJ2-1; 11 positions agree with TRBD2. The CDR3 runs 16 residues. Germline values: CDR1 SGHRS, CDR2 YFSETQ. After removal of 7 bases from V and 3 bases from J, the junction contained 9 bases not matched to a gene. Here the CDR3 DNA reads TGCGCCAGCGCGTCCGGCGGGACTAGCGGCTACAATGAGCAGTTCTTC. Translating it yields CASASGGTSGYNEQFF.

The chain is built from TRBV11-2 and TRBJ2-1; 7 bases map to TRBD2. From germline, CDR1 is SGHAT and CDR2 FQNNGV. The length of the CDR3 is 15 residues. The V and J ends lost 6 bases and 6 bases, in that order; junction bases with no gene match: 11. CDR3 coding DNA: TGTGCCAGCAGTCGGGGTGCGTCGGGGGGCAATGAGCAGTTCTTC. This codes for CASSRGASGGNEQFF.

This clonotype was seen once. The CDR3 DNA reads TGTGCCAGCAGCAGACGACAGGGGATAACGACAGATACGCAGTATTTT. Protein: CASSRRQGITTDTQYF. V usage is TRBV5-6 and J usage is TRBJ2-3; 8 nucleotides match TRBD1. The CDR3 is 16 amino acids. V dropped 4 bases and J dropped 3; count of bases not matched to a gene: 10. The germline V gene has CDR1 SGHDT and CDR2 YYEEEE.

This clonotype was observed a few times. The V call is TRBV7-6, the J call TRBJ2-6, with D possibly being TRBD2 (5 bases). Trimming left V 6 bases short and J 4 bases short, with 10 bases between. Germline assignment: CDR1 SGHVS and CDR2 FNYEAQ. The CDR3 contains 14 residues. The CDR3 nucleotides are TGTGCCAGCAGTCTCCTAGCCGGGGCCAACGTCCTGACTTTC. Residues: CASSLLAGANVLTF.

The chain couples TRBV4-2 to TRBJ2-5, with 12 bases lining up with TRBD2. The V segment lost 2 bases and the J segment 3 bases; nucleotides outside the gene matches: 4. The CDR3 has 16 amino acids. Germline V CDR1 and CDR2: LGHNA, YNFKEQ. This CDR3 reads CASSQFASGGEETQYF. In DNA, the CDR3 is TGTGCCAGCAGCCAATTCGCTAGCGGGGGGGAAGAGACCCAGTACTTC.

This clonotype appeared many times. This chain joins TRBV27 and TRBJ2-2; D is perhaps TRBD2 (5 bases). V was cut by 8 bases and J by 4 bases, with 14 bases left in between. Looked up from germline, CDR1 is MNHEY and CDR2 is SMNVEV (reference sequence). This CDR3 region has 14 residues. CDR3 region: CASGRSAGTGELFF. CDR3 sequence (DNA): TGTGCCAGCGGACGTAGCGCGGGCACCGGGGAGCTGTTTTTT.

The rearrangement links TRBV27 to TRBJ2-2; D unresolved. V was cut by 1 base and J by 5 bases, with 8 bases left in between. The V gene's germline CDR1 is MNHEY and CDR2 SMNVEV (reference sequence). The CDR3 is made up of 14 amino acids. The CDR3: CASSLFVGTGELFF. The CDR3 DNA reads as TGTGCCAGCAGTTTATTTGTAGGTACCGGGGAGCTGTTTTTT.

Sample share makes this clonotype medium-sized. This sequence joins TRBV20-1 and TRBJ1-2; the D gene is possibly TRBD1 (6 bases). With 6 bases removed from V and 3 bases from J, the gap between germline ends came to 11 bases. CDR1 is DFQATT and CDR2 is SNEGSKA in the germline V gene (reference sequence). The CDR3 has 12 amino acids. CDR3 region: CSAPRGDYGYTF. Written as DNA, the CDR3 is TGCAGTGCCCCTAGGGGGGACTATGGCTACACCTTC.

The chain combines TRBV27 with TRBJ1-1; D not certain. V dropped 6 bases and J dropped 1 base, with 6 bases sitting between them. Germline V gene sequence: CDR1 MNHEY, CDR2 SMNVEV (reference sequence). The CDR3 extends over 12 amino acids. This CDR3 is CASRKGNTEAFF. The DNA of the CDR3 is TGTGCCAGCAGGAAGGGGAACACTGAAGCTTTCTTT.

On this clonotype itself: Given a much more abundant clone one base away, this may be a read error. The chain combines TRBV7-3 with TRBJ2-1; TRBD2 agrees at 12 bases. Germline V gene data show CDR1 as SGHTA and CDR2 as FQGTGA. The CDR3 length is 15 residues. CDR3 DNA: TGTGCCAGCAGCTTCGGACTAGCGGGGTACAATGAGCAGCTCTTC. Translating it yields CASSFGLAGYNEQLF. Supplemented by reference TRBV7-3 and TRBJ2-1, the full variable domain reads GAGVSQTPSNKVTEKGKYVELRCDPISGHTALYWYRQSLGQGPEFLIYFQGTGAADDSGLPNDRFFAVRPEGSVSTLKIQRTERGDSAVYLCASSFGLAGYNEQLFGPGTRLTVL.

Concerning this clonotype: This could be a read error, since a much larger clone is one nucleotide away. Likely a read error: the CDR3 ends without its conserved phenylalanine or tryptophan. The chain combines TRBV10-3 with TRBJ2-3; 10 nucleotides line up with TRBD2. Germline values: CDR1 ENHRY, CDR2 SYGVKD. V lost 0 bases and J lost 5; bases outside the gene matches: 5. CDR3 length: 16 amino acids. CDR3: CAISESGASGRDTQYS. DNA of the CDR3: TGTGCCATCAGTGAGTCCGGGGCTAGCGGGAGAGATACGCAGTATTCT.

In this sample, this clonotype turned up many times. V and J are TRBV4-1 and TRBJ2-1, with TRBD2 matching 10 bases. This CDR3 is built from 17 residues. Trimming removed 3 bases from V and 0 bases from J; junction bases left unmatched: 5. The V gene's germline CDR1 is MGHRA and CDR2 YSYEKL. The CDR3 sequence is CASSHGLADSSYNEQFF. In DNA, the CDR3 is TGCGCCAGCAGCCATGGACTAGCGGACAGCTCCTACAATGAGCAGTTCTTC.

This clonotype was observed many times. The V gene is TRBV7-9, the J gene TRBJ2-1; no clear D. The CDR3 has 14 residues. CDR1 and CDR2 from the germline V gene are SEHNR and FQNEAQ (reference sequence). With 3 bases removed from V and 3 bases from J, the gap between germline ends came to 9 bases. This CDR3 is CASSFPLLYNEQFF. The CDR3 bases are TGTGCCAGCAGCTTCCCCCTTCTCTACAATGAGCAGTTCTTC.

This clonotype was found many times. The rearrangement links TRBV7-9 to TRBJ2-7, with TRBD2 as a possible D gene (6 bases). The CDR3 contains 15 residues. Trimming took 2 bases from V and 2 from J, leaving 13 bases between them. Germline assignment: CDR1 SEHNR and CDR2 FQNEAQ (reference sequence). The CDR3 DNA reads as TGTGCCAGCAGCTTATCGGAGCGGGTAACCTACGAGCAGTACTTC. This translates into CASSLSERVTYEQYF.

This clonotype has a handful of counts. The chain recombines TRBV9 with TRBJ1-2, with 7 nucleotides matching TRBD1. This CDR3 comprises 14 residues. Germline trimming cut 6 bases from V and 4 bases from J; bases unmatched to any gene: 9. CDR1 and CDR2 (germline): SGDLS, YYNGEE. The CDR3 is CASNPGDRGYGYTF. The CDR3 DNA is TGTGCCAGCAACCCCGGGGACAGAGGCTATGGCTACACCTTC.

A remark on this clonotype: A much larger clone differs from this one at a single base, so this may be a read error. The chain carries TRBV15 and TRBJ2-7; D possibly corresponds to TRBD2 (6 bases). Germline V CDR1 and CDR2: LNHNV, YYDKDF (reference sequence). The CDR3 runs 12 residues. CDR3 in amino acids: CATAPGSHEQCF. CDR3 coding DNA: TGTGCCACCGCCCCCGGGAGTCACGAGCAGTGCTTC. Using reference TRBV15 and TRBJ2-7 for the parts outside the CDR3, the full variable domain is DAMVIQNPRYQVTQFGKPVTLSCSQTLNHNVMYWYQQKSSQAPKLLFHYYDKDFNNEADTPDNFQSRRPNTSFCFLDIRSPGLGDTAMYLCATAPGSHEQCFGPGTRLTVT.

This clonotype was picked up a small number of times. This CDR3 reads CASSSGGRETQYF. CDR3 bases: TGTGCCAGCAGTTCCGGCGGGAGAGAGACCCAGTACTTC. The rearrangement uses TRBV6-2 or TRBV6-3 and TRBJ2-5, with 7 bases aligning to TRBD2. The V and J ends lost 4 bases and 4 bases, in that order; junction bases with no gene match: 3. Germline values: CDR1 MNHEY, CDR2 SVGEGT. The CDR3 covers 13 residues.

This rearrangement joins TRBV5-1 to TRBJ2-1; unclear D gene. CDR1 and CDR2 (germline): SGHRS, YFSETQ. Trimming cost V 4 bases and J 5 bases, with 19 bases left between them. This CDR3 comprises 16 residues. The CDR3, as DNA: TGCGCCAGCAGCGGGTCAGGTGCGACCTCTCACAATGAGCAGTTCTTC. This encodes CASSGSGATSHNEQFF.

This clonotype was counted at least ten times. The chain combines TRBV5-6 with TRBJ2-5, with no clear D. This CDR3 is built from 11 residues. The V end was cut by 2 bases, the J end by 2 bases, with 1 base between. The germline V gene has CDR1 SGHDT and CDR2 YYEEEE. The CDR3 DNA reads TGTGCCAGCAGCTTTCAAGAGACCCAGTACTTC. It encodes CASSFQETQYF.

By frequency in the sample, this clonotype is medium-sized. The J gene is TRBJ2-7, the V gene TRBV27; D gene unclear. V lost 5 bases and J lost 6, with 17 bases in between. CDR1 is MNHEY, CDR2 SMNVEV, per germline (reference sequence). This CDR3 contains 14 residues. The DNA for the CDR3 is TGTGCCAGCAGTCCCGGCAGAAAAGGTCTCGAGCAGTACTTC. Its translation: CASSPGRKGLEQYF.

By sample fraction, this clonotype is medium-sized. The chain couples TRBV12-3 or TRBV12-4 to TRBJ2-7; TRBD2 matches at 7 bases. There are 13 residues in the CDR3. Trimming removed 8 bases from V and 1 base from J; junction bases left unmatched: 5. The CDR3 reads CASLGGRSYEQYF. CDR3 nucleotides: TGTGCCAGCCTAGGCGGGAGATCCTACGAGCAGTACTTC.

This clonotype was detected a few times. The chain combines TRBV3-1 with TRBJ2-6; tentatively, D is TRBD1 (6 bases). V was cut by 0 bases and J by 4 bases, with 19 bases left in between. CDR1 is LGHDT and CDR2 is YNNKEL in the germline V gene (reference sequence). This CDR3 has 19 residues. CDR3 DNA sequence: TGTGCCAGCAGCCAAGATGAAGCAGGGGCGTTAAGGGGGGCCAACGTCCTGACTTTC. This codes for CASSQDEAGALRGANVLTF.

This clonotype was detected ten times or more. The chain is built from TRBV6-7 and TRBJ2-1, with TRBD2 matching 9 bases. TRBV6-7 belongs to the ORF category, with a function that is uncertain. J gave up 6 bases and V 2 bases, and 5 bases lay outside the gene matches. This CDR3 region has 15 residues. CDR3 sequence (DNA): TGTGCCAGCAGTTACGGTGCGGGAGGGCCCAATGAGCAGTTCTTC. Translation: CASSYGAGGPNEQFF.